The clone carrying this T cell receptor beta chain showed up just once. The data are from a study of technical replicates of blood from a handful of donors. The CDR3 is 14 residues long. The germline V gene encodes CDR1 SGHRS and CDR2 YFSETQ. Trimming pared 5 bases from V and 0 bases from J, leaving 6 bases between. The table came from immunoSEQ multiplex PCR; TCRdb's copy has only in-frame clones and leaves some out. The table shows tens of thousands of clones, with less than 97% occurring only once. This chain joins TRBV5-1 and TRBJ2-6; D not resolved. Sequenced: T cells isolated from PBMCs. The sequence derives from a human donor in good health. The CDR3 region is CASSTGSGANVLTF. Here the CDR3 DNA reads TGCGCCAGCAGTACGGGCTCTGGGGCCAACGTCCTGACTTTC.